The sequence of this T cell receptor beta chain was determined in a study of blood T cell repertoires in COVID-19. The repertoire was sequenced with immunoSEQ multiplex PCR; TCRdb's copy has only in-frame clones and lacks some. The sample records around 300,000 clones, approximately 83% being singletons. The CDR3 length is 12 residues. With V trimmed by 6 bases and J by 7 bases, 6 bases remained unmatched. Germline lookup yields CDR1 SQVTM and CDR2 ANQGSEA. V usage is TRBV29-1 and J usage is TRBJ1-2; 9 nucleotides line up with TRBD1. Sequences were obtained from peripheral blood. The receptor's source is a woman in her 30s who had recovered from COVID-19. CDR3 loop: CSVGDREAGYTF. The CDR3 DNA sequence: TGCAGCGTAGGGGACAGGGAAGCTGGCTACACCTTC.